The 6 T cell receptor beta chains listed next were all sequenced from one sample in a study of molecular identifiers for immune sequencing clone quantification. MiXCR, applied by TCRdb to the PCR reads, yields one record per CDR3 protein. The sample lists 600,000 to 650,000 distinct CDR3 sequences, nearly 20% occurring once. Sequencing input: naive CD8+ T cells from blood, with Jurkat cell RNA spiked in. Subset in this sample: FACS-sorted CD8+CD4-CCR7+CD45RA+ naive T cells. The receptors here all came from a human donor in good health. Some libraries in this study had Jurkat cell RNA spiked in.

The rearrangement joins TRBV7-9 to TRBJ1-1, with a possible D match to TRBD1 (5 bases). Germline CDR1 and CDR2: SEHNR and FQNEAQ (reference sequence). The CDR3 is made up of 15 amino acids. V was shortened by 2 bases and J by 4 bases, with 14 bases between the two germline ends. Written as DNA, the CDR3 is TGTGCCAGCAGCTTAACCGGGACGGGGGGCACTGAAGCTTTCTTT. This translates into CASSLTGTGGTEAFF.

This clonotype was counted at least ten times. The chain links TRBV27 to TRBJ1-4; a weak D match, TRBD1 (5 bases). V was clipped by 5 bases and J by 8 bases, with 21 bases between them. Germline lookup yields CDR1 MNHEY and CDR2 SMNVEV (reference sequence). This CDR3 is 16 amino acids long. The CDR3 loop reads CASSPDPRALVEKLFF. The CDR3 nucleotides read TGTGCCAGCAGTCCCGATCCCAGGGCCCTCGTCGAAAAACTGTTTTTT.

This clonotype was recorded a few times. V is TRBV4-1 and J is TRBJ2-3, with D perhaps matching TRBD1 or TRBD2 (5 bases each). Germline V gene lookup returns CDR1 MGHRA and CDR2 YSYEKL. Trimming stripped 3 bases from V and 5 bases from J, with 21 bases between. This CDR3 region has 17 residues. The DNA of the CDR3 is TGCGCCAGCAGCCACGGTGGGGCGGGCCTCCGACAAGATACGCAGTATTTT. This sequence encodes CASSHGGAGLRQDTQYF.

The CDR3 is CASSPDTDGSYNEQFF. The CDR3 bases are TGTGCCAGTAGTCCCGATACGGACGGGTCCTACAATGAGCAGTTCTTC. The chain joins TRBV19 to TRBJ2-1; D ambiguous. The CDR3 spans 16 residues. Per germline, CDR1 LNHDA and CDR2 SQIVND (reference sequence). Deletions cut 5 bases from V and 1 base from J, with 15 bases between.

This clonotype was seen only a few times. The CDR3 here is CASSALAGGKGHEQFF. The CDR3 DNA follows: TGTGCCAGCAGTGCCTTAGCGGGAGGGAAGGGGCATGAGCAGTTCTTC. This chain uses TRBV7-2 with TRBJ2-1, with 11 bases matching TRBD2. V was clipped by 6 bases and J by 8 bases; unmatched bases: 12. CDR1 and CDR2 from the germline V gene are SGHTA and FQGNSA. This CDR3 spans 16 amino acids.

The chain is built from TRBV4-2 and TRBJ2-5; 12 positions match TRBD1. The CDR3 spans 17 residues. The germline V gene has CDR1 LGHNA and CDR2 YNFKEQ. Unmatched junction bases numbered 11, after V lost 4 bases and J lost 5 bases. CDR3: CASSPEAGTGGGETQYF. Here the CDR3 DNA reads TGTGCCAGCAGCCCAGAAGCCGGGACAGGGGGCGGTGAGACCCAGTACTTC.